This entry lists 11 T cell receptor beta chains sequenced from one sample in a study of regulatory T cells in long-lasting Graves disease. The sample's time point: persistent/refractory GD, antithyroid drugs over 5 years with positive TRAb. Extracted PBMC RNA gave rise to the TCR library. Through Arm-PCR of CDR3 regions and iRepertoire HTBI primers, TCR beta libraries were built. MiXCR, applied by TCRdb to the multiplex PCR reads, yields one record per CDR3 protein. The table lists 600,000 to 850,000 distinct CDR3 sequences, 25% to 35% of them singletons. Specimen: peripheral blood mononuclear cells (PBMCs), collected when the disease was refractory, from a patient treated with antithyroid drugs. These TCRs come from a female donor with Graves disease.

The gene calls are TRBV10-3 and TRBJ1-1; 8 nucleotides match TRBD1. The trim removed 2 bases at V and 1 base at J, leaving 6 bases unmatched. The germline V gene encodes CDR1 ENHRY and CDR2 SYGVKD. This CDR3 has 16 amino acids. The DNA of the CDR3 is TGTGCCATCAGTGAGGGAGGAGGACAGGGGAACACTGAAGCTTTCTTT. It codes for CAISEGGGQGNTEAFF.

The rearrangement uses TRBV12-3 or TRBV12-4 and TRBJ2-3; D uncertain. CDR3 length equals 15 residues. The V end was cut by 3 bases, the J end by 1 base, with 11 bases between. CDR3 loop: CASSFSGEGTDTQYF. DNA for the CDR3: TGTGCCAGCAGTTTTAGTGGAGAAGGCACAGATACGCAGTATTTT.

This clonotype was counted at least ten times. This sequence joins TRBV24-1 and TRBJ1-2; D is uncertain. The germline gives CDR1 KGHDR, CDR2 SFDVKD. CDR3 length: 14 amino acids. Trimming removed 3 bases from V and 8 bases from J, with 15 bases in between. Written as DNA, the CDR3 is TGTGCCACCAGTGATGTAATTTCGGACGGGGGCTACACCTTC. Residues: CATSDVISDGGYTF.

There are a few counts of this clonotype. The CDR3, as DNA: TGCAGCGTTGATCCCTCAGGGGACTATGGCTACACCTTC. Protein sequence: CSVDPSGDYGYTF. The chain couples TRBV29-1 to TRBJ1-2; D perhaps matches TRBD1 (6 bases). This CDR3 spans 13 amino acids. The V gene's germline CDR1 is SQVTM and CDR2 ANQGSEA. Trimming shortened V by 3 bases and J by 3 bases, and 11 bases separated the two germline ends.

CDR3 region: CASSLAAGRRQYF. The DNA for the CDR3 is TGTGCCAGCAGCTTAGCGGCCGGACGGAGGCAGTACTTC. The genes are TRBV11-2 and TRBJ2-7, with D unclear. The CDR3 is 13 residues long. Trimming stripped 1 base from V and 9 bases from J, with 13 bases between. Per germline, CDR1 SGHAT and CDR2 FQNNGV. Variable domain in full (rest from reference TRBV11-2 and TRBJ2-7): EAGVAQSPRYKIIEKRQSVAFWCNPISGHATLYWYQQILGQGPKLLIQFQNNGVVDDSQLPKDRFSAERLKGVDSTLKIQPAKLEDSAVYLCASSLAAGRRQYFGPGTRLTVT.

V and J are TRBV6-1 and TRBJ2-7, with 9 bases lining up with TRBD1. The CDR3 has 12 residues. Germline-derived CDR1 and CDR2 are MNHNS and SASEGT. The V segment lost 8 bases and the J segment 3 bases; nucleotides outside the gene matches: 2. This CDR3 reads CASGQGIYEQYF. CDR3 DNA: TGTGCCAGCGGACAGGGGATCTACGAGCAGTACTTC.

J is TRBJ2-5 and V is TRBV19, with a possible D match to TRBD2 (6 bases). V dropped 7 bases and J dropped 2 bases, with 17 bases sitting between them. Germline values: CDR1 LNHDA, CDR2 SQIVND (reference sequence). CDR3 length: 15 amino acids. CDR3 coding DNA: TGTGCCAGTAAGATTGCGGGGCTGGGACAAGAGACCCAGTACTTC. Translation: CASKIAGLGQETQYF.

The genes are TRBV25-1 and TRBJ2-5; a weak D match, TRBD2 (5 bases). This CDR3 contains 17 residues. Looked up from germline, CDR1 is MGHDK and CDR2 is SYGVNS. The V end lost 2 bases, the J end lost 0 bases, and 16 bases lay between the germline ends. The CDR3 protein is CASSEHQRARYQETQYF. The CDR3 DNA reads TGTGCCAGCAGTGAACACCAGAGGGCAAGGTACCAAGAGACCCAGTACTTC.

This clonotype turned up a few times. This chain uses TRBV20-1 with TRBJ1-4; the match to TRBD1 covers 9 bases. Germline-derived CDR1 and CDR2 are DFQATT and SNEGSKA (reference sequence). J lost 7 bases, V lost 5 bases, and 5 bases had no gene match. The length of the CDR3 is 13 residues. The CDR3 nucleotides are TGCAGTGCTGCGGACAGGGGCGGTGAAAAACTGTTTTTT. It specifies CSAADRGGEKLFF.

The gene calls are TRBV29-1 and TRBJ2-4; D ambiguous. The germline V gene has CDR1 SQVTM and CDR2 ANQGSEA. The CDR3 has 11 amino acids. The V and J ends lost 1 base and 5 bases respectively, with 3 bases between them. CDR3 loop: CSVEVQNIQYF. CDR3 coding DNA: TGCAGCGTTGAAGTGCAAAACATTCAGTACTTC.

Only a few counts were recorded for this clonotype. The J gene is TRBJ1-5, the V gene TRBV10-2; D not resolved. Germline CDR1 is WSHSY and CDR2 is SAAADI. The CDR3 contains 14 residues. Trimming left V 0 bases short and J 5 bases short, with 8 bases between. CDR3 DNA: TGCGCCAGCAGTGAGTCGACGGGGTATCAGCCCCAGCATTTT. This sequence encodes CASSESTGYQPQHF.